The source of this T cell receptor (beta chain) is a study of shared clonotypes between healthy human individuals. Turning to the study itself: With ages of 18 to 49, the donors were two women and a few men.

CD4+ cell separation produced CD45RA+ naive and CD45RA-negative memory subsets. The CDR3 is 12 amino acids. Trimming cost V 6 bases and J 6 bases; bases outside gene matches: 0. Germline CDR1 and CDR2: MNHEY and SVGAGI. This clone was picked up one time. The antigen remains undetermined. Study results and caveats: Rarefaction gave evidence that sorted-subset sequencing remained incomplete despite large depth.

This table comes from immunoSEQ multiplex PCR, and its TCRdb copy is limited to in-frame clones, with some not included. The sample has about 980,000 clones, roughly 72% seen once; the top ten hold roughly 1.5%. Sequences were obtained from memory CD4+ T cells sorted from blood. The sample's subset: CD45RA-negative fraction. The chain is built from TRBV6-5 and TRBJ2-7; 12 bases agree with TRBD2. The receptor was isolated from a man between 18 and 29 years old in good health. As DNA, the CDR3 is TGTGCCAGCAGGACTAGCGGGGGCGAGCAGTACTTC. Protein: CASRTSGGEQYF.